This T cell receptor beta chain stems from a study of shared clonotypes between healthy human individuals. Study overall: CD4 naive cells filled three plates per donor, CD4 memory three, CD8 naive two and CD8 memory one.

As to this clone: The antigen is not known.

Study findings and constraints: A reduction in generation probabilities was seen for non-shared clonotypes relative to those shared by all four donors. The study generally estimated greater richness for naive than memory subsets.

The authors loaded 200 ng DNA, about 30,000 T cell genomes, into sorted-subset replicate PCRs. The data were produced by immunoSEQ multiplex PCR, yet TCRdb's version contains in-frame clones alone and is incomplete. Altogether some 2.1 million clones are present, just under 95% being singletons, with the ten largest covering approximately 1.7%. Trimming left V 3 bases short and J 4 bases short, with 13 bases between. Germline V gene lookup returns CDR1 SGHTS and CDR2 YDEGEE. This CDR3 contains 15 residues. CD8 cells regarded as naive lacked CD45RO, were positively chosen for CCR7, and omitted terminally differentiated effector memory CD45RA+ cells.

The V and J genes are TRBV5-8 and TRBJ2-2; D remains unclear. The source of this sequence is a man between 18 and 29 years old in good health. Some clones in this sample may be carry-over from other donors' samples. The sample comprised naive CD8+ T cells from PBMCs. The CDR3 region has the DNA TGTGCCAGCAGCTGGCCTAGACGTGGCACCGGGGAGCTGTTTTTT. Its translation is CASSWPRRGTGELFF. Filled out from reference TRBV5-8 and TRBJ2-2, the complete variable domain reads EAGVTQSPTHLIKTRGQQATLRCSPISGHTSVYWYQQALGLGLQFLLWYDEGEERNRGNFPPRFSGRQFPNYSSELNVNALELEDSALYLCASSWPRRGTGELFFGEGSRLTVL.